A selection of T cell receptor beta chains follows, all from one sample in a study of T cell responses to AZD1222 COVID-19 vaccine. Some clones are missing from TCRdb's copy, which holds only in-frame ones; the method was immunoSEQ multiplex PCR. Of approximately 170,000 clones listed, 75% to 95% are singletons. The source was peripheral blood, collected on day 0 of AZD1222 vaccination. The receptors were sampled from an adult in good health. CDR3s include the opening cysteine and the closing phenylalanine or tryptophan. D genes are given only for firm matches. Where a row states a size, it is once, few, many or the class of an expanded clone; other rows omit it.

>.|.|TRBJ2-2|TRBV18
CASSPNTANTGELFF
TGTGCCAGCTCACCAAATACAGCGAACACCGGGGAGCTGTTTTTT
>.|TRBD1|TRBJ1-5|TRBV19
CASSRQGAAGDQPQHF
TGTGCCAGTTCGAGACAGGGGGCCGCGGGAGATCAGCCCCAGCATTTT
>.|.|TRBJ1-5|TRBV18
CASSPRRTGGPQHF
TGTGCCAGCTCACCGCGGAGGACTGGGGGGCCCCAGCATTTT
>few|.|TRBJ1-5|TRBV15
CATSTGPNQPQHF
TGTGCCACCAGTACAGGGCCCAATCAGCCCCAGCATTTT
>.|.|TRBJ2-7|TRBV4-1
CASSQILSYEQYF
TGCGCCAGCAGCCAAATCCTAAGCTACGAGCAGTACTTC
>.|TRBD2|TRBJ2-2|TRBV2
CASRGTSGSPGELFF
TGTGCCAGCAGAGGGACTAGCGGGAGCCCCGGGGAGCTGTTTTTT
>.|.|TRBJ2-5|TRBV11-2
CASSHRDYQETQYF
TGTGCCAGCAGCCACCGGGACTACCAAGAGACCCAGTACTTC
>.|TRBD2|TRBJ2-1|TRBV29-1
CSVKLAGVGEQFF
TGCAGCGTTAAACTAGCGGGAGTAGGTGAGCAGTTCTTC
>.|TRBD2|TRBJ2-1|TRBV7-2
CASSLRTSGSSEQFF
TGTGCCAGCAGCCTACGGACTAGCGGGAGCTCCGAGCAGTTCTTC
>.|TRBD1|TRBJ2-7|TRBV6-5
CASSYRGTGSYEQYF
TGTGCCAGCAGTTACAGGGGGACAGGATCCTACGAGCAGTACTTC
>.|TRBD2|TRBJ2-5|TRBV19
CASSIRLAATKGTQYF
TGTGCCAGTAGTATTCGACTAGCGGCAACCAAGGGGACCCAGTACTTC
>.|TRBD1|TRBJ1-1|TRBV28
CASSSHRKQGKNTEAFF
TGTGCCAGCAGTTCACACCGAAAACAGGGGAAGAACACTGAAGCTTTCTTT
>once|.|TRBJ2-3|TRBV28
CASSFRQCPRTDTQYF
TGTGCCAGCAGTTTTCGACAGTGTCCACGTACCGATACGCAGTATTTT
>.|.|TRBJ1-1|TRBV10-1
CASSERGYTEAFF
TGCGCCAGCAGTGAGCGGGGGTACACTGAAGCTTTCTTT
>.|TRBD2|TRBJ2-1|TRBV6-5
CASSYRGLAGYNEQFF
TGTGCCAGCAGTTACCGCGGACTAGCGGGCTACAATGAGCAGTTCTTC
>.|.|TRBJ1-1|TRBV5-1
CASSLDSGTEAFF
TGCGCCAGCAGCTTGGATAGTGGTACTGAAGCTTTCTTT
>.|TRBD1|TRBJ1-2|TRBV19
CASIPGQVENYGYTF
TGTGCCAGTATCCCCGGACAGGTGGAGAACTATGGCTACACCTTC
>.|.|TRBJ2-2|TRBV27
CASSRGRGDTGELFF
TGTGCCAGCAGCCGCGGCAGGGGGGACACCGGGGAGCTGTTTTTT
>once|TRBD1|TRBJ1-5|TRBV28
CASSWGQGIGQPQHF
TGTGCCAGCAGTTGGGGACAGGGGATAGGTCAGCCCCAGCATTTT
>.|.|TRBJ1-5|TRBV27
CASSSTGYNQPQHF
TGTGCCAGCAGTTCAACAGGGTACAATCAGCCCCAGCATTTT
>.|.|TRBJ2-1|TRBV7-9
CASSLVVLGKQFF
TGTGCCAGCAGCCTAGTTGTCCTGGGAAAGCAGTTCTTC
>once|TRBD2|TRBJ2-1|TRBV2
CASSVRGEQFF
TGTGCCAGCAGTGTGCGGGGGGAGCAGTTCTTC